This TCR beta chain was retrieved from a study of T cell changes during pregnancy in multiple sclerosis (dated by TCRdb to between 2017 and 2020). In the study overall: The study looked at changes in the T cell repertoire across pregnancy in women with multiple sclerosis.

Via the germline V gene (reference sequence), CDR1 is MNHEY and CDR2 SMNVEV. From the cysteine through the phenylalanine, the CDR3 covers 15 amino acids. The only DNA kept is the CDR3, 45 bases in frame from the first base. At the junction V is shortened by 4 bases and J by 5 bases, with 18 bases in between. The library was generated by the immunoSEQ multiplex PCR assay. Not all clones reach the TCRdb copy of this immuneACCESS table, which keeps in-frame sequences only. Checked studies attribute under half of the gap to unresolved V genes and leave the rest unexplained. The sample records 45,000 to 55,000 clones, roughly 90% of which are singletons. The leading ten clones occupy under 1.5% of the sample. Remarks on this clone: Which antigen it targets is not known. Base qualities were left out, and no much larger clone turns up one base away.

Recombination joined TRBV27 with TRBJ2-7, and perhaps TRBD1 as D gene, on 5 matching bases. Source: peripheral blood, taken in the first trimester of pregnancy. This sequence originates from a female donor in good health, enrolled as a control in a pregnancy study. The CDR3 region reads CASSSTQGIANEQYF. The DNA reads as follows: TGTGCCAGCAGTTCGACTCAGGGAATCGCCAACGAGCAGTACTTC.